This T cell receptor beta chain was sequenced during a study of beta chain features in type 1 diabetes (dated by TCRdb to 2016 to 2019). For context, the study as a whole: No differences in mean age, gender distribution, total cell number or subset yield were found between patients and healthy donors. A total of some 100,000,000 sorted cells were examined across all samples, and a strong correlation was observed between cell number per subset and RNA yield. In the study, recently diagnosed type 1 diabetes patients and matched healthy donors were compared on the TCRB repertoires of their sorted circulating CD4+ T cell subsets. Regulatory and stem cell-like memory subsets were obtained from only 8 patients and about eight healthy donors, while naive and central memory subsets were obtained from all 28 donors. Here is what the overall study found, with its caveats: A moderate but significant shortening of TCRB CDR3 length was observed in type 1 diabetes patients in all four CD4+ subsets. PCR might favor shorter templates, but patient and control samples were amplified and corrected together, so any skew would affect both groups equally. At VDJ recombination sites, type 1 diabetes patients had fewer insertions and more deleted nucleotides, which implies abnormalities in thymic rearrangement. Naive, central memory and regulatory TCRB repertoires appeared more similar among patients than among healthy donors. Because small numbers of individuals were included in the HLA sub-analyses, any influence of HLA type on TCRB rearrangement was left unresolved. Sequencing cDNA rather than genomic DNA could over-represent highly expressing activated cells, although activation and CD3 levels did not differ between groups.

The entire amount of isolated RNA was reverse transcribed using the High Capacity cDNA Reverse Transcription Kit, so the sequenced TCRB transcripts were expressed ones. Deep immunoSEQ sequencing was performed on naive, central memory and regulatory T cell samples, with an average of around 3.4 million total reads per sample. Sorted cells were lysed in RLT buffer and RNA was extracted with DNase-treated RNeasy Micro or Mini kits, depending on cell number. To prevent cross-contamination, each cell subset was processed individually, whereas patient and healthy donor samples were processed jointly. Using the immunoSEQ multiplex PCR, TCRB sequences were amplified from cDNA into 87-bp fragments spanning the CDR3 region. Amplicons were sequenced on the Illumina HiSeq platform. The published analysis was carried out like this. Synthetic template baselines were used to correct PCR bias computationally, reads within Hamming distance 2 were collapsed, and singletons that could not be merged were discarded. Reads were aligned against IMGT to assign V, D and J genes, CDR3 length and insertions or deletions at six rearrangement sites. Within each subset, clonotype counts were normalized to the number of sorted cells before true diversity and Gini coefficients were calculated with the tcR R package. Repertoire sharing was quantified using the overlap coefficient calculated on TCRB nucleotide sequences. This immuneACCESS table, as held by TCRdb, lists in-frame sequences with V and J called but not all clones. Of the missing ones, under half trace to an unresolved V gene in checked studies; the others have no known cause. The DNA was the basis for D and trimming; V, J and clone size are from that table. Across this sample there are approximately 150,000 clones, with less than 10% seen only once. Approximately 0.69% of the sample rests with the top ten.

From each donor, a single peripheral blood sample of about 120 mL on average was drawn into heparinised tubes. A BD FACSAria II was used to sort naive, central memory, regulatory and stem cell-like memory CD4+ T cells with a panel that included CD45RO, CCR7, CD25, CD127, CD95 and CD27. Purity was above 95% for every sorted population. PBMCs were separated immediately by Lymphoprep density gradient centrifugation and were stained directly, without being cultured. To minimize batch effects, samples were stained and sorted in pairs, one healthy donor with one patient per experiment. Comments on this clone: Its target antigen remains unknown. No base qualities exist here, and no much larger clone lies one base off it.

The specimen was central memory CD4+ T cells from blood. This receptor was taken from a woman in her 40s in good health.

In nucleotide form, the sequence is TGTGCCAGCAGCTTCCTCCCGGGACAGGGAGGTCCCTACGAGCAGTACTTC. Translated, it reads CASSFLPGQGGPYEQYF. The chain is assembled from TRBV7-9 and TRBJ2-7, with 9 bases in between that match TRBD1. The CDR3 goes from the cysteine to the phenylalanine over 17 residues. The only DNA kept is the CDR3, 51 bases in frame from the first base. CDR1 and CDR2 were assigned from the germline V gene (reference sequence) as SEHNR and FQNEAQ. From V the trimming removes 3 bases and from J it removes 2 bases, while the gene matches leave 11 bases of the junction unaccounted for.